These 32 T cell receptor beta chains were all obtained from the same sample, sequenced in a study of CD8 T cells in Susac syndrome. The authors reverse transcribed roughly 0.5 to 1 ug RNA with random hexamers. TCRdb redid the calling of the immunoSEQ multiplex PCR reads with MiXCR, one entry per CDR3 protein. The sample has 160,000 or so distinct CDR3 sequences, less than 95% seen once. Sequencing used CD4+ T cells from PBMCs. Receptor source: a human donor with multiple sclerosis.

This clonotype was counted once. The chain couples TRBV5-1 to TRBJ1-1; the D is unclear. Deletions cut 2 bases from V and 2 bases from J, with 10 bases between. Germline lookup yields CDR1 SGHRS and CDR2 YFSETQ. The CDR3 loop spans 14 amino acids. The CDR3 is CASSFTVTNTEAFF. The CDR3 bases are TGCGCCAGCAGCTTTACGGTTACTAACACTGAAGCTTTCTTT.

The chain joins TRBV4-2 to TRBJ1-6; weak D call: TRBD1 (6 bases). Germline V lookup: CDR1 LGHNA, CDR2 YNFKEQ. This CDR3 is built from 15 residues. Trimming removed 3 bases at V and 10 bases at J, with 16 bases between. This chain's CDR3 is CASSQGADRTSPLHF. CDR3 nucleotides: TGTGCCAGCAGCCAGGGGGCGGACAGAACGTCACCCCTCCACTTT.

CDR3 in amino acids: CATSDSGATQETQYF. The DNA of the CDR3 is TGTGCCACCAGTGATAGCGGGGCCACACAAGAGACCCAGTACTTC. V gene TRBV24-1 combines with J gene TRBJ2-5; TRBD2 aligns across 7 bases. Germline CDR1 reads KGHDR; CDR2 reads SFDVKD. The CDR3 loop spans 15 amino acids. V gave up 3 bases and J gave up 2 bases; unmatched junction bases: 5.

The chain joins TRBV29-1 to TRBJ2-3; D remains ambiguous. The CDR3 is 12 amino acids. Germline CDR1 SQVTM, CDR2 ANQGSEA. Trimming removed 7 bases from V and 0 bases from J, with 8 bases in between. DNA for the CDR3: TGCAGCGCGCTACTCAGCACAGATACGCAGTATTTT. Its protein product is CSALLSTDTQYF.

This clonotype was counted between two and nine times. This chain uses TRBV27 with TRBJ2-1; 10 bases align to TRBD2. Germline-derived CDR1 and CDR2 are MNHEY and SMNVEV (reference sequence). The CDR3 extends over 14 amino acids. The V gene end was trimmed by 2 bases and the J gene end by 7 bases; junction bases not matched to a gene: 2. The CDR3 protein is CASSLLAGENEQFF. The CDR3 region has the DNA TGTGCCAGCAGTTTACTAGCGGGAGAAAATGAGCAGTTCTTC.

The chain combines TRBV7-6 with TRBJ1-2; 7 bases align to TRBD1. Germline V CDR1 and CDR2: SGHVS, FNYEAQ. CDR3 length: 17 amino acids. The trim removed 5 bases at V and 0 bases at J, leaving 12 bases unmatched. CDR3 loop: CASSVISAGTANYGYTF. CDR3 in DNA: TGTGCCAGCAGCGTTATTTCGGCCGGGACAGCTAACTATGGCTACACCTTC.

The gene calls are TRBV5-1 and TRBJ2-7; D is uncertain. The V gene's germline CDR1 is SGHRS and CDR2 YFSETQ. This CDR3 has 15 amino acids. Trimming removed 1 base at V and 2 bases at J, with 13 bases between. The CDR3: CASSLLYGGTYEQYF. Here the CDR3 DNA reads TGCGCCAGCAGCTTGCTCTATGGCGGAACCTACGAGCAGTACTTC.

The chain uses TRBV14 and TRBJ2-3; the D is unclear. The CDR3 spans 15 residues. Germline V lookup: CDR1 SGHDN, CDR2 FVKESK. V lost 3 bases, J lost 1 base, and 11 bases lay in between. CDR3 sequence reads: CASSHPYLGTDTQYF. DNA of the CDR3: TGTGCCAGCAGCCACCCTTACTTGGGCACAGATACGCAGTATTTT.

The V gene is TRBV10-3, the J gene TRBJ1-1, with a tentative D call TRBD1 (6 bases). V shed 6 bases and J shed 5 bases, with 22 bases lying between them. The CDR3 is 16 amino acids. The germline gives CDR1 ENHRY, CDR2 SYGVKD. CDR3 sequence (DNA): TGTGCCATCAGCAAACCGGAGGGGGGAGTTTTAACTGAAGCTTTCTTT. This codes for CAISKPEGGVLTEAFF.

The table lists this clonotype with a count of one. This CDR3 is CATRGMNTEAFF. The CDR3 nucleotides read TGTGCCACCCGGGGCATGAACACTGAAGCTTTCTTT. J is TRBJ1-1 and V is TRBV24-1; D is perhaps TRBD1 (5 bases). With 9 bases removed from V and 0 bases from J, the gap between germline ends came to 7 bases. There are 12 residues in the CDR3. Germline CDR1 reads KGHDR; CDR2 reads SFDVKD.

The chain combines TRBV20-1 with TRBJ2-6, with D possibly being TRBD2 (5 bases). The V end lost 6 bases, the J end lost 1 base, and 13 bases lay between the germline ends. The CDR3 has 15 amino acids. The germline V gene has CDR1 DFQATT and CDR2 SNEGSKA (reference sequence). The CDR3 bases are TGCAGTGCGCCCGACCCGGGATCTGGGGCCAACGTCCTGACTTTC. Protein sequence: CSAPDPGSGANVLTF.

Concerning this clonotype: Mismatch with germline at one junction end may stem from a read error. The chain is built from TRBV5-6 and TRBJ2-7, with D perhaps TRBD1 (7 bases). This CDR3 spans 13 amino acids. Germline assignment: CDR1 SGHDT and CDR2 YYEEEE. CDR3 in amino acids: CASSEWRDSAWDF. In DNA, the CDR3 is TGTGCCAGCAGCGAATGGCGGGACAGCGCTTGGGACTTC. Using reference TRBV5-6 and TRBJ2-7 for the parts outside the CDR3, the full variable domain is DAGVTQSPTHLIKTRGQQVTLRCSPKSGHDTVSWYQQALGQGPQFIFQYYEEEERQRGNFPDRFSGHQFPNYSSELNVNALLLGDSALYLCASSEWRDSAWDFGPGTRLTVT.

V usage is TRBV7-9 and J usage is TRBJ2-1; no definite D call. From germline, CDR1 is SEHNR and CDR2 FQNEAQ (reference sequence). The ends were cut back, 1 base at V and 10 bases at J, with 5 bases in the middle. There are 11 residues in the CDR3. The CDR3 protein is CASSLVEEQFF. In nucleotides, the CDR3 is TGTGCCAGCAGCTTAGTTGAAGAGCAGTTCTTC. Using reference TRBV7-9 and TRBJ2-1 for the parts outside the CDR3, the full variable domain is DTGVSQNPRHKITKRGQNVTFRCDPISEHNRLYWYRQTLGQGPEFLTYFQNEAQLEKSRLLSDRFSAERPKGSFSTLEIQRTEQGDSAMYLCASSLVEEQFFGPGTRLTVL.

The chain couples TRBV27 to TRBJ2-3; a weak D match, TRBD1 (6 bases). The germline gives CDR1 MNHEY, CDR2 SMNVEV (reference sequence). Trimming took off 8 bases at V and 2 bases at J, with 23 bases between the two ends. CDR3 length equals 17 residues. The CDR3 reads CASAQGHRRASTDTQYF. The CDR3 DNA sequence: TGTGCCAGCGCTCAGGGGCACAGAAGAGCCTCCACAGATACGCAGTATTTT.

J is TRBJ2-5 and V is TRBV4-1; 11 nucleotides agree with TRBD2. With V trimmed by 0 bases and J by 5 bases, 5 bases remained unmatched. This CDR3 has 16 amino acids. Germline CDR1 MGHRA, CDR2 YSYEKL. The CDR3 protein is CASSQDSASGRETQYF. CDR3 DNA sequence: TGCGCCAGCAGCCAAGATTCGGCTAGCGGGAGGGAGACCCAGTACTTC.

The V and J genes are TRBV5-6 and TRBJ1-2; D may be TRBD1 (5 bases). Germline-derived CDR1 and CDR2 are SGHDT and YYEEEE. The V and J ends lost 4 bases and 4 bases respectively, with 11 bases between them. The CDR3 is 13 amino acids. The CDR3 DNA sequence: TGTGCCAGCAGCCGCGACAGAGTCTATGGCTACACCTTC. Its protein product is CASSRDRVYGYTF.

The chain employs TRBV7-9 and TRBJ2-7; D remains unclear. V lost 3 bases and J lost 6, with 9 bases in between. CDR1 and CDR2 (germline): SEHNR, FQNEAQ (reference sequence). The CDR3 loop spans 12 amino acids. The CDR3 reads CASSFISSEQYF. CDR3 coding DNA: TGTGCCAGCAGCTTTATCAGCTCCGAGCAGTACTTC.

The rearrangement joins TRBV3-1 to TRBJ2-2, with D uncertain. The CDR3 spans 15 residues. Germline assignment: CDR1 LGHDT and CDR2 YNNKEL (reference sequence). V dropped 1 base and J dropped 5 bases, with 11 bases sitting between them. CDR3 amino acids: CASSQVIGITGELFF. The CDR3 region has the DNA TGTGCCAGCAGCCAAGTAATAGGCATAACCGGGGAGCTGTTTTTT.

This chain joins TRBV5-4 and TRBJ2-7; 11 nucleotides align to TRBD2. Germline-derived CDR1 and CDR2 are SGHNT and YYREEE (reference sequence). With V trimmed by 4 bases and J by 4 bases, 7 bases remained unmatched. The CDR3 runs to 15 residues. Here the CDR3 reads CASSPGLAVGYEQYF. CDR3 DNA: TGTGCCAGCAGCCCGGGACTAGCGGTGGGATACGAGCAGTACTTC.

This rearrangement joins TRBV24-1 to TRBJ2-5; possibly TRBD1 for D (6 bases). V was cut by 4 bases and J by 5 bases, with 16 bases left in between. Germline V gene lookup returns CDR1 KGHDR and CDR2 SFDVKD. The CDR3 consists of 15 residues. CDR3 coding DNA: TGTGCCACCAGTGACCTGACAGGTCCTGGCGAGACCCAGTACTTC. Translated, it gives CATSDLTGPGETQYF.

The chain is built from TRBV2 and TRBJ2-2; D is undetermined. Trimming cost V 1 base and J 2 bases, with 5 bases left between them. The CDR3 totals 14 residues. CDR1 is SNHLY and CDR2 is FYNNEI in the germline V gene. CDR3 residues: CASSEVANTGELFF. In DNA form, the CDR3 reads TGTGCCAGCAGTGAAGTGGCTAACACCGGGGAGCTGTTTTTT.

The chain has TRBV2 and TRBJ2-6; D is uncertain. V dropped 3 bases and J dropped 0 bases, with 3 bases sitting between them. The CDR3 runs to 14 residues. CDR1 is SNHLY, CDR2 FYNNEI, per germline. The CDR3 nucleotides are TGTGCCAGCAGTGACGACTCTGGGGCCAACGTCCTGACTTTC. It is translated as CASSDDSGANVLTF.

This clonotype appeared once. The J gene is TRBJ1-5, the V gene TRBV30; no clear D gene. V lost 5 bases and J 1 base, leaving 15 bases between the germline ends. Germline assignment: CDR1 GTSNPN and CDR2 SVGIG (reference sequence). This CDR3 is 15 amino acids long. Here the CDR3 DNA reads TGTGCCTGGGGGGAATTGGATGGAAGCAATCAGCCCCAGCATTTT. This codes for CAWGELDGSNQPQHF.

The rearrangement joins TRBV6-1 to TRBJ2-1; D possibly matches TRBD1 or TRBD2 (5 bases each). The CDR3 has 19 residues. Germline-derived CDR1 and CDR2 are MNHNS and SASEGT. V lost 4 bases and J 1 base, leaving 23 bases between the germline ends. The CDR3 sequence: CASSATPGPRLSSYNEQFF. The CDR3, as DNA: TGTGCCAGCAGTGCCACGCCGGGACCCCGTTTAAGTTCCTACAATGAGCAGTTCTTC.

The CDR3 nucleotides are TGTGCCAGCAGCCATCGACGGGACCTGAACACTGAAGCTTTCTTT. This encodes CASSHRRDLNTEAFF. This chain uses TRBV5-6 with TRBJ1-1; the D gene is possibly TRBD1 (5 bases). Germline loops: CDR1 SGHDT, CDR2 YYEEEE. The V and J ends lost 4 bases and 0 bases respectively, with 13 bases between them. This CDR3 contains 15 residues.

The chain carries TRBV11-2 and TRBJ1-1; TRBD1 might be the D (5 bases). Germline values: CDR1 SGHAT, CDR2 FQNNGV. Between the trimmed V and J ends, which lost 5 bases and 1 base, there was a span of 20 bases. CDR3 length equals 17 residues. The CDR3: CASSHQPVGTTNTEAFF. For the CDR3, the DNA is TGTGCCAGCAGCCATCAACCGGTGGGGACTACGAACACTGAAGCTTTCTTT. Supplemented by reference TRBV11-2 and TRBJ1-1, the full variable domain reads EAGVAQSPRYKIIEKRQSVAFWCNPISGHATLYWYQQILGQGPKLLIQFQNNGVVDDSQLPKDRFSAERLKGVDSTLKIQPAKLEDSAVYLCASSHQPVGTTNTEAFFGQGTRLTVV.

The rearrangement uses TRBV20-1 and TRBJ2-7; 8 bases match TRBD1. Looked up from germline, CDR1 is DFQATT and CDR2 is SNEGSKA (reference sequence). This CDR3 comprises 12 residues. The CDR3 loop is CSMGDRYYEQYF. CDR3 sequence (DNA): TGCAGCATGGGGGACAGGTACTACGAGCAGTACTTC.

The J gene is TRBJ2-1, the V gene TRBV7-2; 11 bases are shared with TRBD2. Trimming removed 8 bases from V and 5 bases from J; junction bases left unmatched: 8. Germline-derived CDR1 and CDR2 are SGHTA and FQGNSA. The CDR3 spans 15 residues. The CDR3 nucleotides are TGTGCCAGCGGACCTACTAGCGGGAGACACAATGAGCAGTTCTTC. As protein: CASGPTSGRHNEQFF.

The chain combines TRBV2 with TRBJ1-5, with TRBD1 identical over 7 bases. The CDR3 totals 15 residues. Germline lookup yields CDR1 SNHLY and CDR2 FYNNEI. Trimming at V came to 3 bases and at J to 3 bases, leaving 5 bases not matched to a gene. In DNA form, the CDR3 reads TGTGCCAGCAGTGACCGACAGGGCCTCAATCAGCCCCAGCATTTT. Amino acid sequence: CASSDRQGLNQPQHF.

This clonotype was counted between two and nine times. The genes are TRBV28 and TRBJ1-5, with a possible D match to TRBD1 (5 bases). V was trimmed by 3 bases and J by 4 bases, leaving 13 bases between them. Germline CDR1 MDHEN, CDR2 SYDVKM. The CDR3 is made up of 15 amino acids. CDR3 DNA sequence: TGTGCCAGCAGTTTGAGCGGGGGAGGTAATCAGCCCCAGCATTTT. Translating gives CASSLSGGGNQPQHF.

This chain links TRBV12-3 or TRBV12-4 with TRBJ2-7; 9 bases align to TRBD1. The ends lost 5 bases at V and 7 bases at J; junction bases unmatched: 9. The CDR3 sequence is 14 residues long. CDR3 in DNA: TGTGCCAGCAGTCTGGGGACAGGGTCTGTTGAGCAGTACTTC. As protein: CASSLGTGSVEQYF.

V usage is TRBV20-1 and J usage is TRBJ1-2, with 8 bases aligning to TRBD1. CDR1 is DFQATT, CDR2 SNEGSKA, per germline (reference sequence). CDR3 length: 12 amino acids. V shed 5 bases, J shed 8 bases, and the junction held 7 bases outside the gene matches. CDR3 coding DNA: TGCAGTGCTGGGGTGGCAGGGGGCGGCTACACCTTC. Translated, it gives CSAGVAGGGYTF.